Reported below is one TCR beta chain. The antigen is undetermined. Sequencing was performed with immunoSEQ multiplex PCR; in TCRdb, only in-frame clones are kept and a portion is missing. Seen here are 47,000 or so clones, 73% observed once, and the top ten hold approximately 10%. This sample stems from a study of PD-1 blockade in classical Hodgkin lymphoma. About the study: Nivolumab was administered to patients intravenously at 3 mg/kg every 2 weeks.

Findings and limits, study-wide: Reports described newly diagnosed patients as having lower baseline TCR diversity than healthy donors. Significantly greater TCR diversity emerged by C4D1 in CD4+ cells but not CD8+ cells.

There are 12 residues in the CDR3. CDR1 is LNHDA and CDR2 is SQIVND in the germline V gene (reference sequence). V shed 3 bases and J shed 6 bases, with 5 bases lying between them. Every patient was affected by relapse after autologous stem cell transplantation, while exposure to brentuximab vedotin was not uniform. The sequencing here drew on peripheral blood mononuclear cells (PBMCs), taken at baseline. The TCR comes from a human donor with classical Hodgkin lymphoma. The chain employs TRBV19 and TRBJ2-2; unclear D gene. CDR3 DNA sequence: TGTGCCAGTAGTATTGGTCCCGGGGAGCTGTTTTTT. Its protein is CASSIGPGELFF. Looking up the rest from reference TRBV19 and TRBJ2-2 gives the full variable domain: DGGITQSPKYLFRKEGQNVTLSCEQNLNHDAMYWYRQDPGQGLRLIYYSQIVNDFQKGDIAEGYSVSREKKESFPLTVTSAQKNPTAFYLCASSIGPGELFFGEGSRLTVL.